The rows below give T cell receptor beta chains drawn from one sample of a study of blood T cell repertoires in COVID-19. TCRdb's table, derived via immunoSEQ multiplex PCR, lists solely in-frame clones and lacks some. The table lists 200,000 to 250,000 clones, around 86% of them singletons, with roughly 5.7% in the top ten. Sequenced: peripheral blood. These receptors came from an elderly man with acute or convalescent COVID-19. Both conserved end residues are trimmed from each CDR3. D genes are given only for firm matches. Size is omitted from some rows. Given values are once, few, many or a class for expanded clones.

TRBV6-5 | 13 | . | TRBD1 | ASRNDRGNNYEQY
TRBV4-3 | 14 | . | . | ASSQSGVAGANVLT
TRBV7-9 | 11 | . | . | ASSPPGNTEAF
TRBV6-2/TRBV6-3 | 13 | once | . | ASSYSTNYNSPLH
TRBV7-2 | 14 | . | TRBD2 | ASRTLAGLAGGEQF
TRBV18 | 15 | . | TRBD2 | ASSGTASGNSYNEQF
TRBV5-1 | 11 | . | . | ASSPDMNTEAF
TRBV11-3 | 13 | . | TRBD2 | ASSTSGTVGDTQY
TRBV18 | 11 | . | TRBD2 | ASSHTSANEQF
TRBV4-1 | 13 | . | . | ASSPNEGVSYGYT
TRBV2 | 12 | . | . | ASDRRGRSNEQF
TRBV4-1 | 13 | . | TRBD1 | ASSQAGTGKETQY
TRBV28 | 11 | . | TRBD1 | ASYSGGLTEAF
TRBV9 | 12 | . | TRBD2 | ASSHSGSADTQY
TRBV7-8 | 12 | . | TRBD1 | ASSLDRANSPLH
TRBV7-9 | 11 | . | . | ASSLAMGPEAF
TRBV13 | 12 | . | . | ASSFTGSYNEQF
TRBV5-1 | 13 | . | TRBD1 | ASREEDRVTDTQY
TRBV28 | 14 | . | TRBD1 | ASSLFGQGSGNTIY
TRBV18 | 13 | . | . | ASSTWGGRNNEQF
TRBV5-1 | 12 | . | TRBD1 | ASSLDYRGETQY
TRBV6-5 | 10 | . | . | ASSPFPYGYT
TRBV11-2 | 11 | . | . | ASSLSIGNTIY
TRBV20-1 | 11 | . | . | SASSPTNYGYT